These T cell receptor beta chains were read from a single sample in a study of blood T cell repertoires in COVID-19. The assay was immunoSEQ multiplex PCR, and TCRdb's table has in-frame clones only and misses some. The repertoire has roughly 27,000 clones, roughly nine tenths of them found once; the top ten carry about 9.9%. The sequenced material came from peripheral blood. The source of these receptors is a human donor in a cohort sampled during active COVID-19. Each CDR3 is given with its conserved first and last residue. Fields, in order: V gene, J gene, CDR3 protein.

>TRBV2|TRBJ2-5
CASSGQGLVGKETQYF
>TRBV28|TRBJ2-3
CASSSPRLTRADTQYF
>TRBV5-1|TRBJ2-3
CASSSGQGTDTQYF
>TRBV18|TRBJ2-7
CASSPEQRIEICEQYF
>TRBV15|TRBJ2-3
CATSRAGGSTDTQYF
>TRBV27|TRBJ1-5
CASSWGLSDQPQHF
>TRBV4-1|TRBJ2-1
CASSQGGVSYNEQFF
>TRBV29-1|TRBJ2-1
CSVASSVGANEQFF
>TRBV2|TRBJ1-2
CASSERVLAYGYTF
>TRBV6-5|TRBJ1-1
CASTRTGNTEAFF
>TRBV4-2|TRBJ2-4
CASSQALAGGPGKNIQYF
>TRBV4-2|TRBJ2-2
CASSQDRGRANTGELFF
>TRBV6-5|TRBJ2-3
CASKFSGGDTQYF
>TRBV4-2|TRBJ2-7
CASSRASGNSYEQYF
>TRBV29-1|TRBJ1-2
CSGTGDYGYTF
>TRBV4-1|TRBJ2-3
CASSQEFSGYTDTQYF
>TRBV9|TRBJ2-1
CASSVAPSGGDEQFF
>TRBV20-1|TRBJ2-3
CSARVGDTQYF
>TRBV7-8|TRBJ2-2
CASSLVPGKTGELFF
>TRBV9|TRBJ1-3
CASSPWVGTGNTIYF
>TRBV18|TRBJ2-7
CASSPVAGQTYEQYF
>TRBV5-5|TRBJ2-7
CASSLRGSHEQYF
>TRBV7-2|TRBJ1-5
CASSLSYGVSNQPQHF
>TRBV30|TRBJ1-2
CAWRPPGGGYTF
>TRBV11-1|TRBJ2-7
CASSSDRVLHEQYF
>TRBV11-2|TRBJ2-5
CASRFSGGAPETQYF
>TRBV7-2|TRBJ2-7
CASSLAGPTYEQYF
>TRBV11-2|TRBJ1-2
CASSLNQGNGYTF
>TRBV28|TRBJ2-3
CASSFQGSNPVTDTQYF
>TRBV19|TRBJ2-5
CASSPGLAGYQETQYF
>TRBV5-1|TRBJ2-2
CASSLSLPNTGELFF
>TRBV6-1|TRBJ2-1
CASREQQGTSYNEQFF
>TRBV30|TRBJ1-4
CAWSGRQSGGGKLFF
>TRBV10-3|TRBJ1-4
CAISPGQGNEKLFF
>TRBV27|TRBJ1-5
CASKVGPGSNQPQHF
>TRBV6-2/TRBV6-3|TRBJ2-7
CASSYSSGATYEQYF
>TRBV29-1|TRBJ1-1
CSAMTGGGTEAFF
>TRBV28|TRBJ2-5
CASSTRGTGIETQYF
>TRBV19|TRBJ2-2
CASSNPGQGVGELFF
>TRBV2|TRBJ1-6
CASSGTERSSSSYNSPLHF
>TRBV19|TRBJ2-1
CASSISGGSYNEQFF
>TRBV7-2|TRBJ2-7
CASSSTSGGIFEQYF
>TRBV7-2|TRBJ2-2
CASFHRDRGHTGELFF
>TRBV28|TRBJ1-2
CASRVLAGGASGYTF
>TRBV5-6|TRBJ2-2
CASSSMTGVAGELFF
>TRBV4-3|TRBJ1-3
CASSQALGDRGDTIYF
>TRBV7-9|TRBJ1-6
CASSLGVGASSPLHF
>TRBV4-3|TRBJ1-4
CPTCRLWGAGATNEKLFF
>TRBV7-2|TRBJ2-7
CASSLPLGLRVYEQYF
>TRBV5-4|TRBJ1-2
CASSLRQGAHGYTF
>TRBV21-1|TRBJ1-1
CASSKQVRRAEAFF
>TRBV7-9|TRBJ1-3
CANSLGHSLGGNTIYF
>TRBV7-2|TRBJ2-7
CASSLSGNPSSYEQYF
>TRBV9|TRBJ2-7
CASSSPRGVSAKISSYEQYF
>TRBV27|TRBJ1-2
CASSVAGPGYGYTF
>TRBV28|TRBJ2-1
CASSGPGGASGNEQFF